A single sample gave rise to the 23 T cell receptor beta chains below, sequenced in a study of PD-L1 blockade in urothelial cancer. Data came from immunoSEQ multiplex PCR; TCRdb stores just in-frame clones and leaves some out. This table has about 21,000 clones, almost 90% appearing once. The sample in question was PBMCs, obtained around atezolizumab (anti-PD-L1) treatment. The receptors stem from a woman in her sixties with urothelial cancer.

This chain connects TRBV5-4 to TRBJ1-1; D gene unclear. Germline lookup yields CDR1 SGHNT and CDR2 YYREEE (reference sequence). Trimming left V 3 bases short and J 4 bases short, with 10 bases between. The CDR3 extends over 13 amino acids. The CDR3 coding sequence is TGTGCCAGCAGCTCTGGAGGCAGCACTGAAGCTTTCTTT. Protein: CASSSGGSTEAFF.

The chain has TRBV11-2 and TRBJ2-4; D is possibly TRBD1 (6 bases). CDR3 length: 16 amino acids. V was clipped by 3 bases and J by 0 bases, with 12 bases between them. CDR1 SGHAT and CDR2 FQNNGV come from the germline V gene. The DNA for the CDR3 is TGTGCCAGCAGCTTGGACAGCCGCACAGCCAAAAACATTCAGTACTTC. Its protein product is CASSLDSRTAKNIQYF.

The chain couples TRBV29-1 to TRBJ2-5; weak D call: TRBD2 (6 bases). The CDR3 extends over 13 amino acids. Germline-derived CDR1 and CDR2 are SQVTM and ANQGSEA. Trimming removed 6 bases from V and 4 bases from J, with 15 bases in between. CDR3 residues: CSVTTSMRETQYF. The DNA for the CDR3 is TGCAGCGTAACGACTAGTATGAGAGAGACCCAGTACTTC.

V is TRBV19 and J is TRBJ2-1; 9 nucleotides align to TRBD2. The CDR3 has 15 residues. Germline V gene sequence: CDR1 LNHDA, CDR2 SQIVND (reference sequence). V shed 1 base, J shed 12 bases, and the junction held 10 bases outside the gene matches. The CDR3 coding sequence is TGTGCCAGTAGTATAGGTACTAGCGGGTTCTTAGGGCAGTTCTTC. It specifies CASSIGTSGFLGQFF.

CDR3 coding DNA: TGTGCCAGCAGCAAACAGGGGGTCCTATCTGGGGCCAACGTCCTGACTTTC. It specifies CASSKQGVLSGANVLTF. The V and J genes are TRBV9 and TRBJ2-6; TRBD1 agrees at 8 bases. Germline CDR1 is SGDLS and CDR2 is YYNGEE. Trimming cost V 4 bases and J 1 base; bases outside gene matches: 7. The CDR3 length is 17 residues.

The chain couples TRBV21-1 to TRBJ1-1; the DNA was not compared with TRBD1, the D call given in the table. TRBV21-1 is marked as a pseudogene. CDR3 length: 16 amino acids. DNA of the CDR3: TGTGCCAGCAGCCAAGGCCGGGGACAGCAGAACACTGAAGCTTTCTTT. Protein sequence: CASSQGRGQQNTEAFF.

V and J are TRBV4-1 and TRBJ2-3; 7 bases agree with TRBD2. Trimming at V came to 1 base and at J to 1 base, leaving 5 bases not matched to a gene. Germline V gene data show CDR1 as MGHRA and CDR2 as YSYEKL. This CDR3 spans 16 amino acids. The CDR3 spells CASSQVRLAGTDTQYF. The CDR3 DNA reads TGCGCCAGCAGCCAAGTGCGACTAGCTGGCACAGATACGCAGTATTTT.

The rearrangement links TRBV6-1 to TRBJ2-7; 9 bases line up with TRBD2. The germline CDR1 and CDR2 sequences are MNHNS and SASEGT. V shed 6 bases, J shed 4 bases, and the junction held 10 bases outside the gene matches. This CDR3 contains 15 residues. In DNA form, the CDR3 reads TGTGCCAGCAGCCCGGTGCAGCGGGGGGATTACGAGCAGTACTTC. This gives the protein CASSPVQRGDYEQYF.

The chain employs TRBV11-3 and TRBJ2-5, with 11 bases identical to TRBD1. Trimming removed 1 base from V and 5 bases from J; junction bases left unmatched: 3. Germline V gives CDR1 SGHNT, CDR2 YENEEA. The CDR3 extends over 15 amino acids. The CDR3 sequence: CASSLGTGGSETQYF. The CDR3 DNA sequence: TGTGCCAGCAGCTTAGGGACAGGGGGCAGTGAGACCCAGTACTTC.

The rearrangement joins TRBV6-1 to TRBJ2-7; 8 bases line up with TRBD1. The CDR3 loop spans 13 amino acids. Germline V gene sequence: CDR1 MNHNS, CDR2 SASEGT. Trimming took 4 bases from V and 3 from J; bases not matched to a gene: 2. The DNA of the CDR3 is TGTGCCAGCAGTGCAGGGGGCGGCTACGAGCAGTACTTC. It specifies CASSAGGGYEQYF.

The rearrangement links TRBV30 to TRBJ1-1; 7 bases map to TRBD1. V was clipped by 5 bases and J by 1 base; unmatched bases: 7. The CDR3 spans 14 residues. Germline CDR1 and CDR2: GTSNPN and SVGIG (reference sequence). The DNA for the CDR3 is TGTGCCTGGGCGGAGGGGGCGAGGAACACTGAAGCTTTCTTT. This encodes CAWAEGARNTEAFF.

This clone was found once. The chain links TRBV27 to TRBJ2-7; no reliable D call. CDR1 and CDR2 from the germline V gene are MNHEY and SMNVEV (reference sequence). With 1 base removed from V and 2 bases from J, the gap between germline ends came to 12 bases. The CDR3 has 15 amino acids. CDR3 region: CASSLLASLTYEQYF. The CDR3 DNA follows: TGTGCCAGCAGTTTATTAGCCAGTCTTACCTACGAGCAGTACTTC.

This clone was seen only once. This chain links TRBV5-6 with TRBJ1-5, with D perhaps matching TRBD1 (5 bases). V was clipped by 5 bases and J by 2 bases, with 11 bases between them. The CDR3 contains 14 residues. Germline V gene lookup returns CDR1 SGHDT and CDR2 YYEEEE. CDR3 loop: CASSWGVGNQPQHF. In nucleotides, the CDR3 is TGTGCCAGCAGTTGGGGGGTAGGCAATCAGCCCCAGCATTTT.

The DNA of the CDR3 is TGTGCCAGTAGTATAGATGGCGGAGGGAGGGAGACCCAGTACTTC. Amino acid sequence: CASSIDGGGRETQYF. This rearrangement joins TRBV19 to TRBJ2-5; TRBD2 might be the D (6 bases). V was cut by 0 bases and J by 5 bases, with 13 bases left in between. The germline gives CDR1 LNHDA, CDR2 SQIVND (reference sequence). The CDR3 has 15 amino acids. The variable domain in full, with the rest retrieved from reference TRBV19 and TRBJ2-5, is DGGITQSPKYLFRKEGQNVTLSCEQNLNHDAMYWYRQDPGQGLRLIYYSQIVNDFQKGDIAEGYSVSREKKESFPLTVTSAQKNPTAFYLCASSIDGGGRETQYFGPGTRLLVL.

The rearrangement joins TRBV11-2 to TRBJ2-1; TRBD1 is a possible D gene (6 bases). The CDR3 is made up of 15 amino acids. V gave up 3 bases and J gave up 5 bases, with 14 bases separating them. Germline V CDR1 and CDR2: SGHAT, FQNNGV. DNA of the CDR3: TGTGCCAGCAGCTTGATCGGACAGATTAACAATGAGCAGTTCTTC. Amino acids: CASSLIGQINNEQFF.

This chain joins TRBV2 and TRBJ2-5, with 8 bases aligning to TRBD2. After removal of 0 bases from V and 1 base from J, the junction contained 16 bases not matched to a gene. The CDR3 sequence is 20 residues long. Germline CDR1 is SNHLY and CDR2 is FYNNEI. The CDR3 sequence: CASSEALPSSGRYSQETQYF. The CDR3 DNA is TGTGCCAGCAGTGAAGCGCTTCCGTCTAGCGGGCGATACTCCCAAGAGACCCAGTACTTC.

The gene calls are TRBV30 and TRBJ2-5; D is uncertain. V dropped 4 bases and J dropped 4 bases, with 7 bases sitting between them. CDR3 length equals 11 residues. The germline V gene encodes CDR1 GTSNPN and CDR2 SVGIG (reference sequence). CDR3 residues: CAWTRAETQYF. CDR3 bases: TGTGCCTGGACTCGAGCAGAGACCCAGTACTTC.

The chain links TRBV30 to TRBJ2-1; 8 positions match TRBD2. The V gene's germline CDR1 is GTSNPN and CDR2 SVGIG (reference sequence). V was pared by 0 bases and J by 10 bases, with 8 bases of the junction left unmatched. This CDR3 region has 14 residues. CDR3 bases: TGTGCCTGGAGTGTGAGTAGCGGGAACTCCGAGCAGTTCTTC. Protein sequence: CAWSVSSGNSEQFF.

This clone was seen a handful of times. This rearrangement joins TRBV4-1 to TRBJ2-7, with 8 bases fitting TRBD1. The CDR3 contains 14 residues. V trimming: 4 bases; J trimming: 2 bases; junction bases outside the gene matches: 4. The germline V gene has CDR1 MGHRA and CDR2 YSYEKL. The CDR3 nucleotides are TGCGCCAGCAGCCTCGGACAGGGAGCCTACGAGCAGTACTTC. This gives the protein CASSLGQGAYEQYF.

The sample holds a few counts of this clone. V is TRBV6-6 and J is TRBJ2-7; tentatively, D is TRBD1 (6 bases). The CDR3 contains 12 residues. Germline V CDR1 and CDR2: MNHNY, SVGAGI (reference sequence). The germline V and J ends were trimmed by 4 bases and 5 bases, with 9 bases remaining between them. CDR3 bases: TGTGCCAGCAGTTTGGACAGTAACGAGCAGTACTTC. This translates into CASSLDSNEQYF.

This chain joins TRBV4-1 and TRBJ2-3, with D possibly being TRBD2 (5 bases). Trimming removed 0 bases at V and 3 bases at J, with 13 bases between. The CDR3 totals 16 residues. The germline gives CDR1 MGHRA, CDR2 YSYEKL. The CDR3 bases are TGCGCCAGCAGCCAAGATGTAGTAACGGGAACAGATACGCAGTATTTT. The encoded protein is CASSQDVVTGTDTQYF.

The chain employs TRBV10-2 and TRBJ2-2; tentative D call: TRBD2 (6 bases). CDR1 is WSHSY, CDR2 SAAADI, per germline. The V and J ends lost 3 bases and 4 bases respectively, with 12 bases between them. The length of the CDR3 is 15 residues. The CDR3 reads CASSESVRGTGELFF. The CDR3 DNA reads TGCGCCAGCAGTGAATCGGTGCGGGGCACCGGGGAGCTGTTTTTT.

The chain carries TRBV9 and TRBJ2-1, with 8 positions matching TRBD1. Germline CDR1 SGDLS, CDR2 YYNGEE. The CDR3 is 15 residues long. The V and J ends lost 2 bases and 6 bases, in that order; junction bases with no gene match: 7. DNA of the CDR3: TGTGCCAGCAGCGTCGTCCAGGGGGCTGGCAATGAGCAGTTCTTC. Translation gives CASSVVQGAGNEQFF.